Listed here are 5 T cell receptor beta chains from one sample, sequenced in a study of blood T cell repertoires in COVID-19. TCRdb's table, derived via immunoSEQ multiplex PCR, lists solely in-frame clones and lacks some. Found here are about 170,000 clones, under 90% of them singletons; the top ten hold over 9.5%. Sequenced material: peripheral blood. All receptors come from a woman older than 75 with active or convalescent COVID-19.

This clone has a single count. V and J are TRBV9 and TRBJ2-1, with a tentative D call TRBD2 (5 bases). This CDR3 region has 15 residues. CDR1 is SGDLS, CDR2 YYNGEE, per germline. V dropped 0 bases and J dropped 9 bases, with 16 bases sitting between them. The CDR3 protein is CASSVAISVATEQFF. In DNA form, the CDR3 reads TGTGCCAGCAGCGTAGCGATTAGCGTGGCCACTGAGCAGTTCTTC.

The chain has TRBV6-6 and TRBJ2-7; 9 bases are shared with TRBD2. J lost 1 base, V lost 6 bases, and 7 bases had no gene match. This CDR3 is 15 amino acids long. CDR1 MNHNY and CDR2 SVGAGI come from the germline V gene (reference sequence). This CDR3 is CASRLLAGPSYEQYF. In nucleotides, the CDR3 is TGTGCCAGCAGGCTACTAGCGGGCCCATCCTACGAGCAGTACTTC.

The rearrangement joins TRBV7-6 to TRBJ2-1, with D maybe TRBD1 (7 bases). Germline-derived CDR1 and CDR2 are SGHVS and FNYEAQ. The CDR3 runs 14 residues. Between the trimmed V and J ends, which lost 6 bases and 3 bases, there was a span of 12 bases. The CDR3 nucleotides read TGTGCCAGCAGTACCAGGGGGGTCTACAATGAGCAGTTCTTC. This gives the protein CASSTRGVYNEQFF.

This clone was seen more than once but under ten times. This chain joins TRBV5-1 and TRBJ1-1, with D maybe TRBD1 (5 bases). This CDR3 spans 16 amino acids. Germline V gives CDR1 SGHRS, CDR2 YFSETQ. V lost 2 bases, J lost 5 bases, and 19 bases lay in between. The CDR3 loop reads CASSFEGARDGTEAFF. The DNA for the CDR3 is TGCGCCAGCAGCTTCGAAGGGGCGCGTGATGGGACTGAAGCTTTCTTT.

V and J are TRBV2 and TRBJ1-3; D gene ambiguous. The V gene's germline CDR1 is SNHLY and CDR2 FYNNEI. Trimming shortened V by 6 bases and J by 7 bases, and 16 bases separated the two germline ends. The CDR3 contains 14 residues. This CDR3 reads CASSPTSVVNTIYF. CDR3 in DNA: TGTGCCAGCAGCCCCACCTCGGTTGTCAACACCATATATTTT.